The 25 T cell receptor beta chains below come from one sample, sequenced in a study of CD8+ T cells in alopecia areata. Treatment indicated: oral pan-JAK inhibitor, 5-10 mg twice daily. Sequencing used cDNA as its template, made by extracting RNA and reverse transcribing it. The protocol was immunoSEQ multiplex PCR, while the TCRdb copy is restricted to in-frame clones and leaves out a portion. The data contain 210,000 or so clones, over 60% of them singletons. The sequenced sample was CD4+ T cells sorted from blood, obtained at roughly week 45, from a patient treated with tofacitinib. The receptor set was obtained from a human donor with alopecia areata.

V and J are TRBV6-1 and TRBJ1-1; 7 nucleotides line up with TRBD1. With 3 bases clipped from V and 5 bases from J, the junction kept 9 bases outside the gene matches. CDR1 and CDR2 from the germline V gene are MNHNS and SASEGT. The CDR3 has 15 amino acids. CDR3 sequence (DNA): TGTGCCAGCAGTGAGTTACACAGGGGTGGGACTGAAGCTTTCTTT. This codes for CASSELHRGGTEAFF.

The chain combines TRBV7-2 with TRBJ2-1, with 9 bases matching TRBD1. Germline V CDR1 and CDR2: SGHTA, FQGNSA. The trim removed 5 bases at V and 9 bases at J, leaving 11 bases unmatched. This CDR3 comprises 15 residues. The CDR3 here is CASSLPGQGRREQFF. The DNA for the CDR3 is TGTGCCAGCAGCCTCCCGGGACAGGGTCGACGTGAGCAGTTCTTC.

V gene TRBV29-1 combines with J gene TRBJ2-2; D is ambiguous. Trimming took 4 bases from V and 5 from J, leaving 5 bases between them. The germline gives CDR1 SQVTM, CDR2 ANQGSEA. This CDR3 comprises 11 residues. The CDR3 DNA reads TGCAGCGTTGGGCTAACCGGGGAGCTGTTTTTT. Translating it yields CSVGLTGELFF.

The chain joins TRBV5-1 to TRBJ2-7; no clear D. This CDR3 has 16 residues. Germline V gene sequence: CDR1 SGHRS, CDR2 YFSETQ. V dropped 1 base and J dropped 6 bases, with 20 bases sitting between them. The CDR3 nucleotides are TGCGCCAGCAGCTTGACGGGTCCAGAGTCTGGGTCCGAGCAGTACTTC. Protein product: CASSLTGPESGSEQYF.

The V and J genes are TRBV7-9 and TRBJ2-1; TRBD1 agrees at 8 bases. This CDR3 is built from 13 residues. The ends lost 2 bases at V and 7 bases at J; junction bases unmatched: 1. CDR1 and CDR2 from the germline V gene are SEHNR and FQNEAQ (reference sequence). The DNA for the CDR3 is TGTGCCAGCAGCTTACGACAGGGGAATGAGCAGTTCTTC. Its protein product is CASSLRQGNEQFF.

This clone was detected many times. This rearrangement joins TRBV7-7 to TRBJ1-5; 7 bases map to TRBD1. Unmatched junction bases numbered 17, after V lost 5 bases and J lost 7 bases. CDR1 is SSHAT and CDR2 is FNYEAQ in the germline V gene (reference sequence). The length of the CDR3 is 17 residues. CDR3 protein: CASSPLPSDRDGQPQHF. The CDR3 DNA reads TGTGCCAGCAGCCCGCTGCCAAGTGACAGGGACGGCCAGCCCCAGCATTTT.

This chain links TRBV7-2 with TRBJ1-5; possible D gene TRBD1, 5 bases. Trimming left V 2 bases short and J 6 bases short, with 8 bases between. CDR1 is SGHTA and CDR2 is FQGNSA in the germline V gene. The CDR3 consists of 13 residues. DNA of the CDR3: TGTGCCAGCAGCTTAAACAGGCTTCAGCCCCAGCATTTT. Amino acids: CASSLNRLQPQHF.

This chain connects TRBV4-3 to TRBJ1-2, with a possible D match to TRBD1 (5 bases). Trimming stripped 0 bases from V and 3 bases from J, with 17 bases between. Per the germline V gene, CDR1 is LGHNA and CDR2 is YSLEER. CDR3 size: 17 residues. CDR3 loop: CASSQDSGLPRDYGYTF. CDR3 in DNA: TGCGCCAGCAGCCAAGACTCGGGACTGCCCAGGGACTATGGCTACACCTTC.

The chain recombines TRBV7-9 with TRBJ2-1; tentatively, D is TRBD1 (6 bases). The CDR3 length is 15 residues. CDR1 and CDR2 from the germline V gene are SEHNR and FQNEAQ (reference sequence). Trimming shortened V by 0 bases and J by 5 bases, and 11 bases separated the two germline ends. CDR3 amino acids: CASSLAPRGDNEQFF. CDR3 DNA: TGTGCCAGCAGCTTAGCGCCCAGGGGTGACAATGAGCAGTTCTTC.

This clone was observed a single time. The chain uses TRBV6-1 and TRBJ2-1; D gene unclear. V lost 2 bases, J lost 3 bases, and 14 bases lay in between. Germline V gene lookup returns CDR1 MNHNS and CDR2 SASEGT. The CDR3 spans 16 residues. Here the CDR3 reads CASSESVAVRYNEQFF. DNA of the CDR3: TGTGCCAGCAGTGAATCCGTAGCCGTACGCTACAATGAGCAGTTCTTC.

The CDR3 nucleotides read TGCGCCAGCAGCTCCGGACAGATAGATCAGCCCCAGCATTTT. Translating gives CASSSGQIDQPQHF. V gene TRBV5-1 combines with J gene TRBJ1-5, with D maybe TRBD1 (6 bases). There are 14 residues in the CDR3. V dropped 3 bases and J dropped 5 bases, with 12 bases sitting between them. The germline V gene encodes CDR1 SGHRS and CDR2 YFSETQ.

The genes are TRBV29-1 and TRBJ2-2; perhaps TRBD1 as D (6 bases). This CDR3 spans 13 amino acids. Trimming removed 6 bases from V and 1 base from J, with 9 bases in between. Per the germline V gene, CDR1 is SQVTM and CDR2 is ANQGSEA. The CDR3 protein is CSVTGMNTGELFF. The CDR3 DNA follows: TGCAGCGTAACAGGGATGAACACCGGGGAGCTGTTTTTT.

The chain links TRBV30 to TRBJ1-2; D is possibly TRBD1 (6 bases). Trimming left V 0 bases short and J 2 bases short, with 13 bases between. The CDR3 is made up of 15 amino acids. The germline V gene encodes CDR1 GTSNPN and CDR2 SVGIG (reference sequence). The CDR3, as DNA: TGTGCCTGGAGTGTTCAATTAACAGGGAACTATGGCTACACCTTC. It is translated as CAWSVQLTGNYGYTF.

J is TRBJ1-2 and V is TRBV29-1; TRBD1 agrees at 8 bases. This CDR3 contains 12 residues. Per the germline V gene, CDR1 is SQVTM and CDR2 is ANQGSEA. V lost 7 bases and J lost 10; bases outside the gene matches: 11. CDR3 sequence: CSAEPTGVTYTF. DNA of the CDR3: TGCAGCGCCGAACCGACAGGGGTCACCTACACCTTC.

The chain recombines TRBV30 with TRBJ1-2, with TRBD1 identical over 10 bases. There are 14 residues in the CDR3. CDR1 and CDR2 from the germline V gene are GTSNPN and SVGIG (reference sequence). After removal of 0 bases from V and 7 bases from J, the junction contained 5 bases not matched to a gene. CDR3 in DNA: TGTGCCTGGAGTGTTAGGACAGGGGGTTTTGGCTACACCTTC. Protein: CAWSVRTGGFGYTF.

In nucleotides, the CDR3 is TGTGCCAGCAGCTTAGACCTTTCGCGGGATGGCTACACCTTC. It codes for CASSLDLSRDGYTF. The chain joins TRBV7-9 to TRBJ1-2; no clear D. This CDR3 has 14 amino acids. From germline, CDR1 is SEHNR and CDR2 FQNEAQ (reference sequence). The V end lost 1 base, the J end lost 6 bases, and 12 bases lay between the germline ends.

This clone has a handful of counts. The J gene is TRBJ2-5, the V gene TRBV14, with D tentatively TRBD2 (5 bases). The CDR3 sequence is 12 residues long. Germline V gives CDR1 SGHDN, CDR2 FVKESK. V was trimmed by 1 base and J by 5 bases, leaving 5 bases between them. CDR3 protein: CASSQGGETQYF. In nucleotides, the CDR3 is TGTGCCAGCAGCCAAGGAGGGGAGACCCAGTACTTC.

In this sample, this clone turned up a few times. V is TRBV5-1 and J is TRBJ1-1; 8 bases agree with TRBD1. V lost 1 base, J lost 7 bases, and 6 bases stayed unmatched. The CDR3 has 14 residues. CDR1 and CDR2 (germline): SGHRS, YFSETQ. As DNA, the CDR3 is TGCGCCAGCAGCTTGTCCTCAACAGGGGGTGAAGCTTTCTTT. Protein: CASSLSSTGGEAFF.

Only a few counts were recorded for this clone. The CDR3 sequence is CASSPPAYYEQYF. CDR3 in DNA: TGTGCCAGCTCACCACCGGCCTACTACGAGCAGTACTTC. V gene TRBV18 combines with J gene TRBJ2-7; D not certain. V lost 0 bases and J lost 3, with 6 bases in between. CDR1 is KGHSH, CDR2 LQKENI, per germline. There are 13 residues in the CDR3.

This clone was picked up a small number of times. This chain joins TRBV18 and TRBJ1-3, with D hard to call. CDR3 length: 17 residues. The germline gives CDR1 KGHSH, CDR2 LQKENI. The V end was cut by 1 base, the J end by 0 bases, with 13 bases between. In DNA form, the CDR3 reads TGTGCCAGCTCACCACAAGGACGCGGAGGCTCTGGAAACACCATATATTTT. The encoded protein is CASSPQGRGGSGNTIYF.

The chain employs TRBV29-1 and TRBJ2-4; 7 bases map to TRBD1. Trimming at V came to 4 bases and at J to 6 bases, leaving 3 bases not matched to a gene. The CDR3 has 12 amino acids. Germline loops: CDR1 SQVTM, CDR2 ANQGSEA. DNA of the CDR3: TGCAGCGTTGTGGGACAGTCAAACATTCAGTACTTC. This gives the protein CSVVGQSNIQYF.

This sequence joins TRBV7-3 and TRBJ2-2; no firm D call. The germline V gene has CDR1 SGHTA and CDR2 FQGTGA. The CDR3 extends over 12 amino acids. With 1 base removed from V and 7 bases from J, the gap between germline ends came to 4 bases. The CDR3 DNA reads as TGTGCCAGCAGCTTAAGGGACGGGGAGCTGTTTTTT. Encoded protein: CASSLRDGELFF.

The V call is TRBV27, the J call TRBJ2-7; weak D call: TRBD1 (6 bases). The CDR3 has 13 amino acids. V lost 3 bases to trimming and J lost 2 bases, with 8 bases between them. Per germline, CDR1 MNHEY and CDR2 SMNVEV (reference sequence). The CDR3 loop reads CASSFWGPYEQYF. CDR3 bases: TGTGCCAGCAGTTTTTGGGGGCCCTACGAGCAGTACTTC.

The chain is built from TRBV27 and TRBJ2-4; 7 bases map to TRBD1. The ends lost 8 bases at V and 4 bases at J; junction bases unmatched: 11. Per germline, CDR1 MNHEY and CDR2 SMNVEV (reference sequence). This CDR3 has 15 amino acids. CDR3 DNA: TGTGCCAGCTCTCATGGGCAGGGGGTAAAAAACATTCAGTACTTC. Residues: CASSHGQGVKNIQYF.

The chain employs TRBV4-1 and TRBJ1-2; unclear D gene. Trimming cost V 2 bases and J 0 bases, with 13 bases left between them. Germline V CDR1 and CDR2: MGHRA, YSYEKL. The length of the CDR3 is 16 residues. The CDR3 coding sequence is TGCGCCAGCAGCCAACCTACGAGGACGGCTAACTATGGCTACACCTTC. Amino acid sequence: CASSQPTRTANYGYTF.